The rows below give T cell receptor beta chains drawn from one sample of a study of identical twins. MiXCR, run by TCRdb on the 5' RACE reads, gives a single entry per CDR3 protein. The sample has 500,000 to 700,000 distinct CDR3 sequences, about 7.6% seen once. These data were also filed under a second study, of yellow fever vaccine responses in identical twins.

The sequencing input was PBMCs. These receptors were taken from a young woman in good health. CDR3s include the opening cysteine and the closing phenylalanine or tryptophan. A D gene is named only where the DNA matches it firmly. A clone size is listed for some rows: how often the clone was seen (once, few, many), or a class if it is expanded.

j_gene | abundance | d_gene | len | v_gene | CDR3aa | CDR3nt
TRBJ2-3 | many | TRBD2 | 15 | TRBV5-1 | CASSLTSGRADTQYF | TGTGCCAGCAGTCTGACTAGCGGGAGAGCAGATACGCAGTATTTT
TRBJ1-5 | few | - | 14 | TRBV28 | CASSVGRGLQPQHF | TGTGCCAGCAGTGTTGGCAGGGGACTTCAGCCCCAGCATTTT
TRBJ2-1 | - | - | 17 | TRBV12-3/TRBV12-4 | CASSFGPLEPQLNEQFF | TGTGCCAGCAGTTTTGGTCCTTTGGAACCCCAACTCAATGAGCAGTTCTTC
TRBJ1-4 | - | TRBD1 | 14 | TRBV20-1 | CSARQGATNEKLFF | TGCAGTGCCCGACAGGGAGCAACTAATGAAAAACTGTTTTTT
TRBJ2-1 | - | TRBD1 | 13 | TRBV7-7 | CASSPDRAHEQFF | TGTGCCAGCAGCCCGGACAGGGCCCATGAGCAGTTCTTC
TRBJ2-1 | few | TRBD2 | 16 | TRBV5-1 | CASSSRGERGNNEQFF | TGCGCCAGCAGCTCCCGCGGGGAGCGGGGGAACAATGAGCAGTTCTTC
TRBJ2-1 | - | TRBD2 | 12 | TRBV29-1 | CSVEEAGDEQFF | TGCAGCGTTGAAGAAGCGGGAGACGAGCAGTTCTTC
TRBJ1-5 | many | - | 12 | TRBV12-3/TRBV12-4 | CASSFRRQPQHF | TGTGCCAGCAGTTTTCGGCGTCAGCCCCAGCATTTT
TRBJ2-1 | - | TRBD2 | 16 | TRBV24-1 | CATSGTSGSIVNEQFF | TGTGCCACCAGTGGGACTAGCGGGAGTATCGTCAATGAGCAGTTCTTC
TRBJ1-5 | few | TRBD1 | 14 | TRBV3-1 | CASSQDQGDQPQHF | TGTGCCAGCAGCCAAGACCAGGGGGATCAGCCCCAGCATTTT
TRBJ2-1 | few | TRBD2 | 14 | TRBV12-3/TRBV12-4 | CASLEASGKAEQFF | TGTGCCAGTTTAGAGGCTAGCGGGAAGGCTGAGCAGTTCTTC
TRBJ2-5 | many | TRBD1 | 16 | TRBV5-1 | CASSLGQGPYQETQYF | TGCGCCAGCAGCTTGGGACAGGGGCCGTACCAAGAGACCCAGTACTTC
TRBJ2-7 | many | TRBD2 | 17 | TRBV7-9 | CASSALRAGGLGYEQYF | TGTGCCAGCAGTGCGTTACGGGCGGGAGGTCTTGGCTACGAGCAGTACTTC
TRBJ1-3 | - | - | 15 | TRBV4-1 | CASSRQVLSGNTIYF | TGCGCCAGCAGCCGACAGGTGCTCTCTGGAAACACCATATATTTT
TRBJ1-5 | few | - | 12 | TRBV20-1 | CSAREMSKPQHF | TGCAGTGCTAGAGAGATGTCGAAGCCCCAGCATTTT
TRBJ2-2 | few | - | 15 | TRBV27 | CASTFGLPNTGELFF | TGTGCCAGCACTTTTGGACTACCGAACACCGGGGAGCTGTTTTTT
TRBJ2-5 | - | TRBD2 | 13 | TRBV20-1 | CSANRLADETQYF | TGCAGTGCCAATAGACTAGCGGATGAGACCCAGTACTTC
TRBJ2-2 | many | - | 17 | TRBV10-2 | CASRGIQGWRNTGELFF | TGCGCCAGCAGAGGCATACAGGGTTGGAGAAACACCGGGGAGCTGTTTTTT
TRBJ2-3 | - | - | 13 | TRBV3-1 | CASIDSFTDTQYF | TGTGCCAGCATTGATAGCTTCACAGATACGCAGTATTTT
TRBJ2-5 | few | - | 16 | TRBV4-1 | CASSQGLVGKQETQYF | TGCGCCAGCAGCCAAGGGCTCGTGGGGAAACAAGAGACCCAGTACTTC
TRBJ2-3 | - | - | 17 | TRBV12-3/TRBV12-4 | CASSIDRLGEDTDTQYF | TGTGCCAGCAGCATTGATCGTTTGGGGGAGGACACAGATACGCAGTATTTT
TRBJ1-2 | few | TRBD1 | 13 | TRBV6-1 | CASSSGTGSSYTF | TGTGCCAGCAGCTCCGGGACAGGGTCAAGCTACACCTTC
TRBJ1-3 | many | - | 15 | TRBV29-1 | CSVEETGTSGNTIYF | TGCAGCGTTGAAGAGACAGGAACCTCTGGAAACACCATATATTTT
TRBJ2-1 | few | TRBD2 | 13 | TRBV2 | CASAGVSYNEQFF | TGTGCCAGCGCGGGGGTCTCCTACAATGAGCAGTTCTTC